The TCR beta chain described here comes from a study of Ad26.COV2.S vaccination and SARS-CoV-2 variants. Overall study context: Ad26.COV2.S was injected intramuscularly once or twice, 56 days apart.

Per the germline V gene, CDR1 is SGHRS and CDR2 is YFSETQ. V lost 0 bases and J lost 6, with 7 bases in between. This CDR3 is built from 14 residues. Repertoires were generated with immunoSEQ multiplex PCR, while TCRdb's copy carries only in-frame clones and drops some. The sample includes over 350,000 clones, 75% to 90% of them seen just once. Sample treatment: around 19 received Ad26.COV2.S at low or high dose, single or two shots; 5 received placebo; per-sample allocation not given. Following the first vaccine or placebo injection, samples were taken on day 63. An Ad26 vector that expressed Wuhan-strain SARS-CoV-2 spike constituted the vaccine.

The gene calls are TRBV5-1 and TRBJ1-6; D not resolved. The starting material was peripheral blood, obtained in a trial of Ad26.COV2.S vaccine versus placebo. The receptor was isolated from a person aged 18-65 years who received the Ad26.COV2.S COVID-19 vaccine or a placebo. CDR3 in DNA: TGCGCCAGCAGCTTGGCCACAGTTAATTCACCCCTCCACTTT. Translation: CASSLATVNSPLHF.